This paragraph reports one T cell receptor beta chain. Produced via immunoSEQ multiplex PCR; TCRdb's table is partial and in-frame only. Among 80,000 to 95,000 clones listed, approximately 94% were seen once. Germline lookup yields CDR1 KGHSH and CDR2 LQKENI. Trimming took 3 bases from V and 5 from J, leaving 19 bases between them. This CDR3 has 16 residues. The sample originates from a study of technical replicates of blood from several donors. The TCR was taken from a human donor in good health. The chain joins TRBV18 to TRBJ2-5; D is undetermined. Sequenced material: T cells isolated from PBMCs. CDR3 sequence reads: CASSPPLETVFETQYF. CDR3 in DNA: TGTGCCAGCTCACCCCCTCTAGAGACTGTTTTTGAGACCCAGTACTTC.